This passage covers 10 T cell receptor beta chains from one sample sequenced in a study of T cell changes during pregnancy in multiple sclerosis. Libraries were prepared by immunoSEQ multiplex PCR; TCRdb keeps only in-frame clonotypes and omits some of them. The sample yields tens of thousands of clones, under 95% seen once. The sequenced sample was CD4+ T cells from peripheral blood mononuclear cells, obtained in the third trimester of pregnancy. The receptors were sampled from a female donor in good health, enrolled as a control in a pregnancy study.

The chain joins TRBV28 to TRBJ2-6; D perhaps matches TRBD1 (6 bases). The germline V gene encodes CDR1 MDHEN and CDR2 SYDVKM. This CDR3 comprises 15 residues. Trimming stripped 6 bases from V and 3 bases from J, with 12 bases between. For the CDR3, the DNA is TGTGCCAGCAGCAACAGGGCGGGTGGGGCCAACGTCCTGACTTTC. It is translated as CASSNRAGGANVLTF.

As concerns this clone: Other DNA sequences in the sample encode the same CDR3. The V gene is TRBV19, the J gene TRBJ2-1; tentatively, D is TRBD2 (6 bases). The CDR3 is 13 amino acids. V dropped 6 bases and J dropped 10 bases, with 16 bases sitting between them. Germline V gene lookup returns CDR1 LNHDA and CDR2 SQIVND (reference sequence). CDR3 region: CASSLSWGEEQFF. CDR3 in DNA: TGTGCCAGTAGCCTCTCTTGGGGGGAAGAGCAGTTCTTC. The full variable domain, in which reference TRBV19 and TRBJ2-1 provide the parts outside the CDR3, is DGGITQSPKYLFRKEGQNVTLSCEQNLNHDAMYWYRQDPGQGLRLIYYSQIVNDFQKGDIAEGYSVSREKKESFPLTVTSAQKNPTAFYLCASSLSWGEEQFFGPGTRLTVL.

The gene calls are TRBV7-8 and TRBJ2-7, with D possibly TRBD1 on 5 matching bases. V dropped 5 bases and J dropped 6 bases, with 17 bases sitting between them. Germline V gives CDR1 SGHVS, CDR2 FQNEAQ. The CDR3 has 14 residues. CDR3 residues: CASSLLGQGVEQYF. CDR3 coding DNA: TGTGCCAGCAGCCTCTTAGGGCAGGGTGTCGAGCAGTACTTC.

The chain joins TRBV29-1 to TRBJ1-2; tentative D call: TRBD1 (6 bases). Trimming removed 6 bases from V and 0 bases from J, with 8 bases in between. CDR1 is SQVTM, CDR2 ANQGSEA, per germline. The CDR3 extends over 12 amino acids. Here the CDR3 reads CSVGTSNYGYTF. CDR3 nucleotides: TGCAGCGTGGGGACATCTAACTATGGCTACACCTTC.

The CDR3 sequence: CASSRAVRGAVKTQYF. The CDR3 DNA reads as TGTGCCAGCAGTCGAGCAGTCAGGGGGGCCGTGAAGACCCAGTACTTC. The rearrangement joins TRBV2 to TRBJ2-5; possibly TRBD1 for D (7 bases). Germline CDR1 reads SNHLY; CDR2 reads FYNNEI. This CDR3 region has 16 residues. Trimming shortened V by 5 bases and J by 6 bases, and 22 bases separated the two germline ends.

The chain couples TRBV10-3 to TRBJ1-6, with 9 bases that match TRBD1. The CDR3 loop spans 14 amino acids. V was pared by 5 bases and J by 10 bases, with 6 bases of the junction left unmatched. From germline, CDR1 is ENHRY and CDR2 SYGVKD. The chain's CDR3 is CAISQDRGGSPLHF. CDR3 coding DNA: TGTGCCATCAGTCAGGACAGGGGAGGGTCACCCCTCCACTTT.

This clone has only one observation. The rearrangement links TRBV19 to TRBJ2-3, with TRBD2 matching over 11 bases. Germline CDR1 reads LNHDA; CDR2 reads SQIVND (reference sequence). V shed 7 bases and J 1 base; nucleotides not matched to a gene: 1. The CDR3 runs to 14 residues. Here the CDR3 DNA reads TGTGCCAGTACGGGACTAGCGGGCACAGATACGCAGTATTTT. It specifies CASTGLAGTDTQYF.

This chain connects TRBV2 to TRBJ2-3, with TRBD2 matching over 7 bases. This CDR3 has 14 amino acids. V shed 8 bases and J 1 base; nucleotides not matched to a gene: 6. Germline loops: CDR1 SNHLY, CDR2 FYNNEI. CDR3 coding DNA: TGTGCCAGCCAAGCCAGCGGGGGCACAGATACGCAGTATTTT. It yields the protein CASQASGGTDTQYF.

The chain uses TRBV7-3 and TRBJ2-3; no reliable D call. The CDR3 totals 13 residues. CDR1 is SGHTA and CDR2 is FQGTGA in the germline V gene. Deletions cut 1 base from V and 4 bases from J, with 6 bases between. The CDR3 DNA reads TGTGCCAGCAGCTTAATGGGCCCAGATACGCAGTATTTT. Its protein is CASSLMGPDTQYF.

V and J are TRBV6-5 and TRBJ2-1, with D possibly TRBD1 on 6 matching bases. Germline V CDR1 and CDR2: MNHEY, SVGAGI. V lost 8 bases to trimming and J lost 0 bases, with 14 bases between them. CDR3 length: 15 amino acids. The CDR3 DNA reads TGTGCCAGCGCCGGACAGCAGATCTCCTACAATGAGCAGTTCTTC. It codes for CASAGQQISYNEQFF.